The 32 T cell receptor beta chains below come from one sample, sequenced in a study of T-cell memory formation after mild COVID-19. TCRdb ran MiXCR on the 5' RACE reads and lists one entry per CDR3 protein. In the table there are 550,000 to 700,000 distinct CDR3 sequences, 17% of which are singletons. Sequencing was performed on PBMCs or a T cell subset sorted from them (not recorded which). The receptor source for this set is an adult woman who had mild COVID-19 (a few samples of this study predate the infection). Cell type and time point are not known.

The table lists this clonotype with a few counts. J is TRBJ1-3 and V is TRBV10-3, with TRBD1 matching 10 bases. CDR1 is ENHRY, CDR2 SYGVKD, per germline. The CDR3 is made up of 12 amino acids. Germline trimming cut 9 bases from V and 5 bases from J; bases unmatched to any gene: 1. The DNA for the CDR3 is TGTGCCATGACAGGGGGCAGAAACACCATATATTTT. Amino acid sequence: CAMTGGRNTIYF.

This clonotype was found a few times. The CDR3: CSASDGFYGYTF. The CDR3, as DNA: TGCAGTGCTTCGGACGGTTTTTATGGCTACACCTTC. The chain carries TRBV20-1 and TRBJ1-2; no reliable D call. The V and J ends lost 5 bases and 5 bases respectively, with 12 bases between them. This CDR3 has 12 amino acids. Germline CDR1 reads DFQATT; CDR2 reads SNEGSKA (reference sequence).

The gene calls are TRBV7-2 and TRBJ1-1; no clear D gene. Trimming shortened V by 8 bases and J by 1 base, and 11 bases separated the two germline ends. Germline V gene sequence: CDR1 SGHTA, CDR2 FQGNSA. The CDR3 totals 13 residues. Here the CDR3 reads CASAPQQNTEAFF. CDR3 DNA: TGTGCCAGCGCTCCCCAGCAGAACACTGAAGCTTTCTTT. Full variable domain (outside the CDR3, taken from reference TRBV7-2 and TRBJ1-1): GAGVSQSPSNKVTEKGKDVELRCDPISGHTALYWYRQSLGQGLEFLIYFQGNSAPDKSGLPSDRFSAERTGGSVSTLTIQRTQQEDSAVYLCASAPQQNTEAFFGQGTRLTVV.

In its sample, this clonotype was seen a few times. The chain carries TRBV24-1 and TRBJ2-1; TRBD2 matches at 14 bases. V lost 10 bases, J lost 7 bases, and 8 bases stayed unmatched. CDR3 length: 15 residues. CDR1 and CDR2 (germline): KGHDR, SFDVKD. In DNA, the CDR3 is TGTGCCACGAGAGCCGGGACTAGCGGGAGAAATGAGCAGTTCTTC. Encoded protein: CATRAGTSGRNEQFF.

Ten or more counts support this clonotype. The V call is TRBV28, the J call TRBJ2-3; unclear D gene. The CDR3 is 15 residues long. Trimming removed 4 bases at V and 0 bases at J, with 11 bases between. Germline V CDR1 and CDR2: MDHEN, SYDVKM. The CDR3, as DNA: TGTGCCAGCAGTTCGATTGTTATTAGCACAGATACGCAGTATTTT. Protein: CASSSIVISTDTQYF.

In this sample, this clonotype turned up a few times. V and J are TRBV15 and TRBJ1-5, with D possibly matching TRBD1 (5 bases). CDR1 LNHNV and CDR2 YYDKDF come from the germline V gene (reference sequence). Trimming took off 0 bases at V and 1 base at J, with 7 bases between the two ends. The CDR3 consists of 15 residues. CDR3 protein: CATSRERGSNQPQHF. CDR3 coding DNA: TGTGCCACCAGCAGAGAGAGGGGAAGCAATCAGCCCCAGCATTTT.

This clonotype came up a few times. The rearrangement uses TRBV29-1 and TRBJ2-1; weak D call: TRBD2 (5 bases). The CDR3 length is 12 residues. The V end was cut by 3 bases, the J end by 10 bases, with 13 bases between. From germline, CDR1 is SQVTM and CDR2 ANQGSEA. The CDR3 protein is CSVDGLSEEQFF. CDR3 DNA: TGCAGCGTTGACGGACTCTCAGAAGAGCAGTTCTTC.

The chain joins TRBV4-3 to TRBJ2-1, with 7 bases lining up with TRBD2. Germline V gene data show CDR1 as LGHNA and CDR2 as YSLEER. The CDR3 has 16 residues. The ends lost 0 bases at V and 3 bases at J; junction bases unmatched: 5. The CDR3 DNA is TGCGCCAGCAGCCAAGAGTCCCTAGCGGACTACAATGAGCAGTTCTTC. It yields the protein CASSQESLADYNEQFF.

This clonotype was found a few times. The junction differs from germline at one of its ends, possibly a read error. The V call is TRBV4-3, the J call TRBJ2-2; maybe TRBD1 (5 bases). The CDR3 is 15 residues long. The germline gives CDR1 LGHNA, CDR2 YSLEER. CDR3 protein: CASTQRRAGSGELFF. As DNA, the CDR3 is TGCGCCAGCACCCAAAGACGAGCAGGGTCCGGGGAGCTGTTTTTT.

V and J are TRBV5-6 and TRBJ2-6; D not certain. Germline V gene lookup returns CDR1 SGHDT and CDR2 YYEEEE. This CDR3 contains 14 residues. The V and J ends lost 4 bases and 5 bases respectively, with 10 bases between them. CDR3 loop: CASSLGNRANVLTF. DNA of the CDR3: TGTGCCAGCAGCCTGGGAAATCGGGCCAACGTCCTGACTTTC.

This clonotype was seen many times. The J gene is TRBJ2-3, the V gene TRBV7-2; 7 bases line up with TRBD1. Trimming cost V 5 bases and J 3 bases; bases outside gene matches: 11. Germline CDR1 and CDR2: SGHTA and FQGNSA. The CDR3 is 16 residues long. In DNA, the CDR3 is TGTGCCAGCAGCCCAGGGGGTGGTGTTGCGACAGATACGCAGTATTTT. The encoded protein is CASSPGGGVATDTQYF.

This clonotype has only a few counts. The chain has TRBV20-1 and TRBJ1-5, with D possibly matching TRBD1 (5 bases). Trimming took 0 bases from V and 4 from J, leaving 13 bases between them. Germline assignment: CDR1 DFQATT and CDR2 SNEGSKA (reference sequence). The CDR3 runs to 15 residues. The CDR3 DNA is TGCAGTGCTAGAGATATGAGGGGTCTAAATCAGCCCCAGCATTTT. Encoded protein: CSARDMRGLNQPQHF.

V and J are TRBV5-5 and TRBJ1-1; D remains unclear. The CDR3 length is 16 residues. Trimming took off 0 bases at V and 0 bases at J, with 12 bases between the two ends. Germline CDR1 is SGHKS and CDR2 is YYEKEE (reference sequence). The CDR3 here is CASSLDDWDMNTEAFF. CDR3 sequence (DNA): TGTGCCAGCAGCTTGGATGATTGGGATATGAACACTGAAGCTTTCTTT.

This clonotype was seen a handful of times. The CDR3 coding sequence is TGTGCCAGCAGTTACCGTCCCCGGGACAGGGGGTCCTACGAGCAGTACTTC. Encoded protein: CASSYRPRDRGSYEQYF. The V gene is TRBV6-6, the J gene TRBJ2-7; 11 bases map to TRBD1. Losses at the gene ends were 2 bases for V and 1 base for J; bases not matched to a gene: 7. Germline V gene lookup returns CDR1 MNHNY and CDR2 SVGAGI (reference sequence). The CDR3 length is 17 residues.

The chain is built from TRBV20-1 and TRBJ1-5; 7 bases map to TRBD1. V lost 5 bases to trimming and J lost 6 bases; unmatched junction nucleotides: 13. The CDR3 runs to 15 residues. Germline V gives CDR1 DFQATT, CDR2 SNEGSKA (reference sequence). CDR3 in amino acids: CSAARSGGLGQPQHF. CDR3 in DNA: TGCAGTGCTGCCCGCTCAGGGGGTTTGGGTCAGCCCCAGCATTTT.

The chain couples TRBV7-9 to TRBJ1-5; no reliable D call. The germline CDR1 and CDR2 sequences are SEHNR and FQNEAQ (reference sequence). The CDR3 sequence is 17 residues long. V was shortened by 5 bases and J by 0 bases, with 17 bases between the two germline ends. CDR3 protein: CASSQDATRDSNQPQHF. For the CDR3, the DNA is TGTGCCAGCAGCCAAGATGCGACAAGAGATAGCAATCAGCCCCAGCATTTT.

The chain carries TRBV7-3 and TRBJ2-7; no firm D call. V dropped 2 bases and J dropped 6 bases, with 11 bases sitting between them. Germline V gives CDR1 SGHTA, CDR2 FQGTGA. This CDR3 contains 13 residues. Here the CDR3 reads CASSLGPLGEQYF. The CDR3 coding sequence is TGTGCCAGCAGCTTAGGACCCCTAGGCGAGCAGTACTTC. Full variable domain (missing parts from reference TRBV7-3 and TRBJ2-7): GAGVSQTPSNKVTEKGKYVELRCDPISGHTALYWYRQSLGQGPEFLIYFQGTGAADDSGLPNDRFFAVRPEGSVSTLKIQRTERGDSAVYLCASSLGPLGEQYFGPGTRLTVT.

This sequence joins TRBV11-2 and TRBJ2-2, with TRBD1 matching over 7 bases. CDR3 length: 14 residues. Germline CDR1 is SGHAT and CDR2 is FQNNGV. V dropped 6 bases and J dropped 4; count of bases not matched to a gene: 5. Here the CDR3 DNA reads TGTGCCAGCAGACCGGACAGGACCACCGGGGAGCTGTTTTTT. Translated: CASRPDRTTGELFF.

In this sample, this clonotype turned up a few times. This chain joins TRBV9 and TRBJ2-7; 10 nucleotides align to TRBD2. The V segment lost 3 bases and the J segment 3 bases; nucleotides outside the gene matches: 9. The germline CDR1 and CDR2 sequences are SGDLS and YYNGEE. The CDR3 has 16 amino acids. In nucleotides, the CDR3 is TGTGCCAGCAGCGAGGGAGGGCTAGCGGGAGTCTACGAGCAGTACTTC. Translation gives CASSEGGLAGVYEQYF.

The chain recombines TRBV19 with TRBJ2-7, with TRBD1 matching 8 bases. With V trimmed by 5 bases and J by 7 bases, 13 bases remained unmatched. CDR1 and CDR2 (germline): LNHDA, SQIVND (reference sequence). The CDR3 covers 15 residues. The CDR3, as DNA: TGTGCCAGTAGTCCCTCGACAGGGGTGATAAGGGAGCAGTACTTC. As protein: CASSPSTGVIREQYF.

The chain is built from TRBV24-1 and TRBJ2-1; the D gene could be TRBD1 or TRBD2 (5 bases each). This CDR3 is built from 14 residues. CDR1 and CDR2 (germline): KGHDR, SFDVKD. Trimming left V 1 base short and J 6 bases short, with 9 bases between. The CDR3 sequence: CATSDFGTSNEQFF. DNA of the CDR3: TGTGCCACCAGTGATTTTGGGACGAGCAATGAGCAGTTCTTC.

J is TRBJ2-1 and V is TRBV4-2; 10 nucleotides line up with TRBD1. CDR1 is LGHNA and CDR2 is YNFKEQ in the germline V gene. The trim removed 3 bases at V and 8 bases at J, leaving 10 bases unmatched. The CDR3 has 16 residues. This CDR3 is CASSHPPGQGRDEQFF. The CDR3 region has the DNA TGTGCCAGCAGCCACCCCCCGGGACAGGGGCGCGATGAGCAGTTCTTC.

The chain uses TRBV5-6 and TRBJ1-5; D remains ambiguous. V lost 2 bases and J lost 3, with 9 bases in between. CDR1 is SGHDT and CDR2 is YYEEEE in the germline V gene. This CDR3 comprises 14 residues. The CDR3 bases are TGTGCCAGCAGCTTAGGGTTGGACAATCAGCCCCAGCATTTT. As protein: CASSLGLDNQPQHF. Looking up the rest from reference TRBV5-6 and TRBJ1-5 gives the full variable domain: DAGVTQSPTHLIKTRGQQVTLRCSPKSGHDTVSWYQQALGQGPQFIFQYYEEEERQRGNFPDRFSGHQFPNYSSELNVNALLLGDSALYLCASSLGLDNQPQHFGDGTRLSIL.

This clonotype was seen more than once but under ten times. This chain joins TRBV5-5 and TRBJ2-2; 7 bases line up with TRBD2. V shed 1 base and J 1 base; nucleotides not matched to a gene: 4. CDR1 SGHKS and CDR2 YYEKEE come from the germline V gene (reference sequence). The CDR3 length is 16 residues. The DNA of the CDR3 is TGTGCCAGCAGCTTGATGACTAGCAGGAACACCGGGGAGCTGTTTTTT. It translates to CASSLMTSRNTGELFF.

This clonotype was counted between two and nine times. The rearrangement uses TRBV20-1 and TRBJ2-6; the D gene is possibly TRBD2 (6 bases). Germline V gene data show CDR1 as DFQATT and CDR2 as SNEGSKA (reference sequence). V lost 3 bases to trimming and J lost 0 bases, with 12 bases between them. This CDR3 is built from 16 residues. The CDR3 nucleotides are TGCAGTGCTAGCCGGGGGACGTCCTCTGGGGCCAACGTCCTGACTTTC. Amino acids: CSASRGTSSGANVLTF.

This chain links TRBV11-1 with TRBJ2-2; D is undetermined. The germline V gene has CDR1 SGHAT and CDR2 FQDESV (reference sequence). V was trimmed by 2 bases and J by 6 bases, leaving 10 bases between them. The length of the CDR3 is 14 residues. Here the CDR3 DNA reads TGTGCCAGCAGCTTACGGACCTTGTCCGGGGAGCTGTTTTTT. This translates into CASSLRTLSGELFF.

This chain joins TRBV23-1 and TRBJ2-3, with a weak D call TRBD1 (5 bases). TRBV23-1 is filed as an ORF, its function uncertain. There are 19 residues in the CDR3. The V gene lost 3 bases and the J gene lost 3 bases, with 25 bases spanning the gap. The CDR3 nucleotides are TGCGCCAGCAGTCACCTGACTCCAAGTCCCGACAGAACGACAGATACGCAGTATTTT. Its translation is CASSHLTPSPDRTTDTQYF.

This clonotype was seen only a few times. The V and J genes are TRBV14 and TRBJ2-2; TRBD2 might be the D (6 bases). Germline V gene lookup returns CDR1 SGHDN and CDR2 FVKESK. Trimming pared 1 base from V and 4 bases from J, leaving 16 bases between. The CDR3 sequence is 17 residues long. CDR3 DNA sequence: TGTGCCAGCAGCCAAGGCAGGTACGGGAGCAGCACCGGGGAGCTGTTTTTT. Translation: CASSQGRYGSSTGELFF.

CDR3: CASSFLAGFYEQYF. The CDR3, as DNA: TGTGCCAGCAGCTTTCTAGCGGGTTTCTACGAGCAGTACTTC. The chain links TRBV7-2 to TRBJ2-7; TRBD2 matches 8 bases. With V trimmed by 3 bases and J by 3 bases, 4 bases remained unmatched. This CDR3 has 14 amino acids. CDR1 and CDR2 from the germline V gene are SGHTA and FQGNSA.

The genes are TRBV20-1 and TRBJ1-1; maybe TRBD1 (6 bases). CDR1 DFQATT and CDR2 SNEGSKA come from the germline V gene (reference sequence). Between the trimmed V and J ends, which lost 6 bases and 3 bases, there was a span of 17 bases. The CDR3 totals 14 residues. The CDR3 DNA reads TGCAGTGCCACAGGAGGGGGTTCGGACACTGAAGCTTTCTTT. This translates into CSATGGGSDTEAFF.

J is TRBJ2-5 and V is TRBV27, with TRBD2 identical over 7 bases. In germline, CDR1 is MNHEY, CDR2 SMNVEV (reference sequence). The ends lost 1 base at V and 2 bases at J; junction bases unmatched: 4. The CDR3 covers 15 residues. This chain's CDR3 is CASSLLWGLQETQYF. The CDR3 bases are TGTGCCAGCAGTTTATTGTGGGGACTACAAGAGACCCAGTACTTC.

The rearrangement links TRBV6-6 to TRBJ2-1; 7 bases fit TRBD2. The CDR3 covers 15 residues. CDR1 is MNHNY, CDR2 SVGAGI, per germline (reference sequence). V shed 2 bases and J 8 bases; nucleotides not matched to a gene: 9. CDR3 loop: CASSYETSPKHEQFF. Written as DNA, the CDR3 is TGTGCCAGCAGTTACGAGACTAGCCCCAAGCATGAGCAGTTCTTC.